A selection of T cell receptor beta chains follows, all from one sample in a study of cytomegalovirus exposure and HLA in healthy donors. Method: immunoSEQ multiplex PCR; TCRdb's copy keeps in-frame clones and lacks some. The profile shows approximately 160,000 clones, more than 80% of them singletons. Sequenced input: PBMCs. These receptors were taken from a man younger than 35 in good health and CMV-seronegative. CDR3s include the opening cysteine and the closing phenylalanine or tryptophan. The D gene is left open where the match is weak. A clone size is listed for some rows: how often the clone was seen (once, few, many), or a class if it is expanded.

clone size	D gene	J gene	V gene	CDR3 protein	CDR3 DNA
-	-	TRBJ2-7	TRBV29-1	CSVEDQTSSYEQYF	TGCAGCGTTGAAGATCAAACCAGCTCCTACGAGCAGTACTTC
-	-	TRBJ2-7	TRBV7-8	CASSPNTVGEQYF	TGTGCCAGCAGCCCGAATACCGTCGGGGAGCAGTACTTC
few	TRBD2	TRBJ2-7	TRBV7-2	CASSLVGGVAYEQYF	TGTGCCAGCAGCTTAGTTGGGGGGGTGGCCTACGAGCAGTACTTC
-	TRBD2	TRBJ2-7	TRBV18	CASSPLTSGEQYF	TGTGCCAGCTCACCACTCACTAGCGGAGAGCAGTACTTC
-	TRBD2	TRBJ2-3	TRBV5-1	CASSLEAGGPSTAPDTQYF	TGCGCCAGCAGCTTGGAAGCGGGGGGGCCAAGCACAGCGCCAGATACGCAGTATTTT
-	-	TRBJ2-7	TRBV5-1	CASSLMGADHEQYF	TGCGCCAGCAGCTTAATGGGAGCCGACCACGAGCAGTACTTC
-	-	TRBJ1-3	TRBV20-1	CSAGQLYF	TGCAGTGCTGGACAGTTATATTTT
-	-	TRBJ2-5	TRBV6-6	CASSYGTGLLGTQYF	TGTGCCAGCAGTTACGGCACGGGACTTCTCGGGACCCAGTACTTC
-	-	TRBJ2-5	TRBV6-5	CASRGLTGETQYF	TGTGCCAGCAGGGGACTCACGGGAGAGACCCAGTACTTC
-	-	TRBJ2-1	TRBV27	CASSSPGTPSGSYNEQFF	TGTGCCAGCAGTTCCCCCGGGACTCCGAGTGGATCCTACAATGAGCAGTTCTTC
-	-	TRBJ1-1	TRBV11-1	CASSSRHRNTEAFF	TGTGCCAGCAGCTCAAGACACAGGAACACTGAAGCTTTCTTT
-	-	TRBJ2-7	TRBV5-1	CASSLGESYEQYF	TGCGCCAGCAGCTTGGGTGAGAGCTACGAGCAGTACTTC
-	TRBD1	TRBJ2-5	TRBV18	CASSPRDSQETQYF	TGTGCCAGCTCACCTAGGGACAGCCAAGAGACCCAGTACTTC
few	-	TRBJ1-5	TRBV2	CASTGDSNQPQHF	TGTGCCAGCACGGGGGACAGCAATCAGCCCCAGCATTTT
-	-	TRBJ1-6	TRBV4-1	CASSLMSSYNSPLHF	TGCGCCAGCAGTCTAATGAGCTCCTATAATTCACCCCTCCACTTT
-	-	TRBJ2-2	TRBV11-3	CASSFPLPVDTGELFF	TGTGCCAGCAGCTTCCCGCTGCCAGTCGACACCGGGGAGCTGTTTTTT
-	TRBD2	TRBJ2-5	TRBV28	CASSFGEGGDQETQYF	TGTGCCAGCAGTTTTGGGGAGGGCGGGGATCAAGAGACCCAGTACTTC
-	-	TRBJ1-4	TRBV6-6	CASRRREGGEKLFF	TGTGCCAGCAGACGACGGGAGGGTGGAGAAAAACTGTTTTTT
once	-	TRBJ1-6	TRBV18	CASSPHPGNVNSPLHF	TGTGCCAGCTCACCCCACCCGGGAAACGTAAATTCACCCCTCCACTTT
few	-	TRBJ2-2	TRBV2	CASTLGQSGELFF	TGTGCCAGCACCCTGGGACAATCCGGGGAGCTGTTTTTT
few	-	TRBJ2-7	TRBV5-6	CASSGGFWSYEQYF	TGTGCCAGCAGCGGAGGATTTTGGTCGTACGAGCAGTACTTC
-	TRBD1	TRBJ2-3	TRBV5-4	CASSLAGTGVLDTQYF	TGTGCCAGCAGCTTGGCCGGGACAGGGGTATTAGATACGCAGTATTTT
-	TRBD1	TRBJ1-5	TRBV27	CASSSYRGQGHQPQHF	TGTGCCAGCAGTTCTTATAGGGGACAGGGACATCAGCCCCAGCATTTT
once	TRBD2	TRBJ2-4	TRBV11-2	CASSPRLAGLAKNIQYF	TGTGCCAGCAGCCCCAGACTAGCGGGGCTAGCCAAAAACATTCAGTACTTC
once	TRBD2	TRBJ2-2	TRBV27	CASSWLAGVDGELFF	TGTGCCAGCAGTTGGTTGGCGGGAGTAGACGGGGAGCTGTTTTTT
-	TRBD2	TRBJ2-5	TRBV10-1	CASSDGTSGVQETQYF	TGCGCCAGCAGTGATGGGACTAGCGGGGTCCAAGAGACCCAGTACTTC
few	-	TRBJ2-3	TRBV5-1	CASSFDYPTDTQYF	TGCGCCAGCAGTTTTGACTACCCCACAGATACGCAGTATTTT
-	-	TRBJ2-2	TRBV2	CASRRDFANTGELFF	TGTGCCAGCAGAAGGGACTTCGCGAACACCGGGGAGCTGTTTTTT
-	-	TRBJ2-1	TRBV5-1	CASSLVETSSYNEQFF	TGCGCCAGCAGCTTGGTGGAGACTAGCTCCTACAATGAGCAGTTCTTC
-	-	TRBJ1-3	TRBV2	CASREGPGTGRNTIYF	TGTGCCAGCAGGGAGGGGCCCGGGACGGGCAGAAACACCATATACTTT
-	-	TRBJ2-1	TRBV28	CASTRTDEQFF	TGTGCCAGCACTCGGACAGATGAGCAGTTCTTC
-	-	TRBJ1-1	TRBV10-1	CASSDGGTVFF	TGCGCCAGCAGTGACGGGGGAACGGTGTTTTTT
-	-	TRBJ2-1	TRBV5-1	CASSPTGNEQFF	TGCGCCAGCAGCCCCACCGGGAACGAGCAGTTCTTC
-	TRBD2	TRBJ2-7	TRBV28	CASSGVGGRVGEQYF	TGTGCCAGCAGTGGGGTAGGCGGGAGGGTTGGCGAGCAGTACTTC
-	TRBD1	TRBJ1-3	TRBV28	CASSPQGYGGNTIYF	TGTGCCAGCAGTCCACAGGGGTACGGTGGAAACACCATATATTTT
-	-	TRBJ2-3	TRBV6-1	CASSEDSLQGTDTQYF	TGTGCCAGCAGTGAAGATAGCCTACAGGGCACAGATACGCAGTATTTT
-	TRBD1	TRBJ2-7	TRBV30	CAWGRTGVSYEQYF	TGTGCCTGGGGAAGGACAGGGGTCTCCTACGAGCAGTACTTC
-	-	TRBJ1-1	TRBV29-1	CSVEENMNTEAFF	TGCAGCGTTGAAGAAAACATGAACACTGAAGCTTTCTTT
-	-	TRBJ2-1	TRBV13	CASSTPAADEQFF	TGTGCCAGCAGCACCCCTGCGGCCGATGAGCAGTTCTTC
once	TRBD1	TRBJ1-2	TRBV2	CASATGAYGYTF	TGTGCCAGCGCGACAGGGGCCTATGGCTACACCTTC
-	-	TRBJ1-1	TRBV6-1	CASSEVAGLSTEAFF	TGTGCCAGCAGTGAAGTGGCGGGATTGAGCACTGAAGCTTTCTTT
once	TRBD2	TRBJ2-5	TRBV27	CASSFGAGGGRETQYF	TGTGCCAGCAGTTTTGGGGCGGGGGGGGGCAGGGAGACCCAGTACTTC
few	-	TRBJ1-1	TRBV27	CASSLSQGLTEAFF	TGTGCCAGCAGTTTATCCCAGGGCCTGACTGAAGCTTTCTTT
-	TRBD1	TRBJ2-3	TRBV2	CASSGDSSTDTQYF	TGTGCCAGCAGTGGGGACAGTAGCACAGATACGCAGTATTTT
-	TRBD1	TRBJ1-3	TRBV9	CASSPTGVSGNTIYF	TGTGCCAGCAGCCCTACAGGGGTCTCTGGAAACACCATATATTTT
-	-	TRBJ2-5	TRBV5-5	CASSWTSRTRLTETQYF	TGTGCCAGCAGCTGGACAAGTAGGACGCGGTTAACGGAGACCCAGTACTTC
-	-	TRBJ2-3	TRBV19	CASSPQQYSTDTQYF	TGTGCCAGTAGTCCGCAACAGTACTCCACAGATACGCAGTATTTT
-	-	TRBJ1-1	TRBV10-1	CASILKGKKVHWSPAEAFF	TGCGCCAGCATACTTAAGGGGAAGAAGGTCCACTGGAGTCCCGCTGAAGCTTTCTTT
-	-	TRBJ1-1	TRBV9	CASSVGAGGSGTEAFF	TGTGCCAGCAGCGTAGGGGCAGGCGGGAGTGGCACTGAAGCTTTCTTT
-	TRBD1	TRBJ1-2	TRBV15	CATSRQGDGYTF	TGTGCCACCTCCCGACAGGGCGATGGCTACACCTTC
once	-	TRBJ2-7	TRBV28	CASRGSSYEQYF	TGTGCCAGCAGGGGCTCTTCATACGAGCAGTACTTC
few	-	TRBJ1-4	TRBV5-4	CASSLGGGKLFF	TGTGCCAGCAGCTTGGGGGGGGGAAAACTGTTTTTT
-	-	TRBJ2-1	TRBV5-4	CASSSEDWSSYNEQFF	TGTGCCAGCAGTTCAGAAGACTGGAGCTCCTACAATGAGCAGTTCTTC
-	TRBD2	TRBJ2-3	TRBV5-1	CASSVASGGTDTQYF	TGCGCCAGCAGCGTCGCTAGCGGGGGGACAGATACGCAGTATTTT
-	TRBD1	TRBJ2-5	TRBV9	CASSTTGEGTQYF	TGTGCCAGCAGCACGACAGGGGAAGGGACCCAGTACTTC